Each of the 12 T cell receptor beta chains below was sequenced from the same sample in a study of shared clonotypes between healthy human individuals. TCRdb's copy holds only in-frame clones and misses some; the assay was immunoSEQ multiplex PCR. The sample lists approximately 500,000 clones; roughly 80% were seen once. Sample: PBMCs. These receptor sequences come from a woman aged 40 to 50 in good health. Some clones in this sample may be carry-over from other donors' samples.

In its sample, this clone was seen once. The rearrangement links TRBV6-1 to TRBJ2-1, with 10 bases lining up with TRBD2. Germline V gene data show CDR1 as MNHNS and CDR2 as SASEGT. V trimming: 6 bases; J trimming: 8 bases; junction bases outside the gene matches: 10. The CDR3 loop spans 15 amino acids. In DNA, the CDR3 is TGTGCCAGCAGGCTAACTAGCGGGATTACCGATGAGCAGTTCTTC. Its translation: CASRLTSGITDEQFF.

The J gene is TRBJ1-2, the V gene TRBV23-1; D possibly corresponds to TRBD1 (6 bases). TRBV23-1 is sorted into the ORF group, with uncertain function. Trimming took 0 bases from V and 4 from J, leaving 12 bases between them. The length of the CDR3 is 15 residues. DNA of the CDR3: TGCGCCAGCAGTCAATCAAGGACAGAGGTCTATGGCTACACCTTC. It translates to CASSQSRTEVYGYTF.

V usage is TRBV7-9 and J usage is TRBJ2-7; 12 bases fit TRBD2. The germline gives CDR1 SEHNR, CDR2 FQNEAQ (reference sequence). J lost 9 bases, V lost 5 bases, and 11 bases had no gene match. The CDR3 contains 15 residues. The CDR3 protein is CASSNSWLAGGLQYF. In nucleotides, the CDR3 is TGTGCCAGCAGCAATAGCTGGCTAGCGGGAGGGCTGCAGTACTTC.

The chain joins TRBV9 to TRBJ1-1; no clear D gene. CDR1 and CDR2 (germline): SGDLS, YYNGEE. This CDR3 is built from 12 residues. V was shortened by 3 bases and J by 7 bases, with 10 bases between the two germline ends. CDR3 loop: CASSDDGIEAFF. In DNA form, the CDR3 reads TGTGCCAGCAGCGATGACGGGATTGAAGCTTTCTTT.

The table lists this clone with a few counts. With a far larger clone one base away, a read error is the likely cause. The sample carries other DNA sequences with the same CDR3. The V gene is TRBV29-1, the J gene TRBJ1-2; D is uncertain. In germline, CDR1 is SQVTM, CDR2 ANQGSEA. The CDR3 is made up of 11 amino acids. V lost 7 bases and J lost 3, with 9 bases in between. This CDR3 reads CSESSDYGYTF. Here the CDR3 DNA reads TGCAGCGAGTCCTCAGACTATGGCTACACCTTC.

The CDR3 here is CSVEKGVGYTF. CDR3 in DNA: TGCAGCGTTGAAAAGGGGGTAGGCTACACCTTC. The chain carries TRBV29-1 and TRBJ1-2; D might be TRBD1 (6 bases). The CDR3 sequence is 11 residues long. The germline gives CDR1 SQVTM, CDR2 ANQGSEA. The V end was cut by 2 bases, the J end by 8 bases, with 9 bases between. Full variable domain (outside the CDR3, taken from reference TRBV29-1 and TRBJ1-2): SAVISQKPSRDICQRGTSLTIQCQVDSQVTMMFWYRQQPGQSLTLIATANQGSEATYESGFVIDKFPISRPNLTFSTLTVSNMSPEDSSIYLCSVEKGVGYTFGSGTRLTVV.

In its sample, this clone was seen a few times. One base separates it from a far larger clone, so it is likely a read error. The CDR3 end shows no conserved phenylalanine or tryptophan, and so a read error is likely. The chain uses TRBV28 and TRBJ1-5; no firm D call. Per germline, CDR1 MDHEN and CDR2 SYDVKM. CDR3 length equals 12 residues. V dropped 5 bases and J dropped 5 bases, with 7 bases sitting between them. The CDR3 protein is CASSDTHQPQHL. The CDR3 DNA sequence: TGTGCCAGCAGTGATACTCATCAGCCCCAGCATCTT.

The chain links TRBV5-4 to TRBJ2-4; possible D gene TRBD1, 5 bases. Germline assignment: CDR1 SGHNT and CDR2 YYREEE (reference sequence). Trimming removed 0 bases from V and 1 base from J, with 8 bases in between. This CDR3 is built from 15 residues. CDR3 in DNA: TGTGCCAGCAGCTTGGCCGCAGGGGCCAAAAACATTCAGTACTTC. This encodes CASSLAAGAKNIQYF.

The rearrangement uses TRBV28 and TRBJ2-5; 7 nucleotides match TRBD1. The CDR3 is 13 amino acids. The junction had 7 bases not matched to a gene; V was cut back by 6 bases and J by 6 bases. From germline, CDR1 is MDHEN and CDR2 SYDVKM. DNA for the CDR3: TGTGCCAGCAGCGACAGGGTTTTAAAGACCCAGTACTTC. Protein product: CASSDRVLKTQYF.

The rearrangement links TRBV11-1 to TRBJ1-1; tentatively, D is TRBD1 (5 bases). The CDR3 is 15 amino acids. Germline CDR1 reads SGHAT; CDR2 reads FQDESV (reference sequence). Trimming removed 2 bases from V and 7 bases from J, with 17 bases in between. The CDR3 protein is CASSLYQGWGFEAFF. DNA of the CDR3: TGTGCCAGCAGCTTATACCAGGGCTGGGGTTTTGAAGCTTTCTTT.

As regards this clone: A far more abundant clone sits one base away, making this likely a read error. The CDR3 nucleotides read TGTGCCATCAGTGTCCCTAGCTGGACGAACACCGGGGAGCTGTTTTTT. Residues: CAISVPSWTNTGELFF. This chain uses TRBV10-3 with TRBJ2-2, with a possible D match to TRBD2 (5 bases). V was shortened by 4 bases and J by 0 bases, with 12 bases between the two germline ends. CDR3 length: 16 amino acids. Germline V CDR1 and CDR2: ENHRY, SYGVKD.

The V call is TRBV7-6, the J call TRBJ2-7, with TRBD1 matching 8 bases. Germline values: CDR1 SGHVS, CDR2 FNYEAQ. The junction had 14 bases not matched to a gene; V was cut back by 2 bases and J by 2 bases. The CDR3 extends over 18 amino acids. The DNA for the CDR3 is TGTGCCAGCAGCTTATTGGCTGGATCCGGGACAGGAACCTACGAGCAGTACTTC. Translating gives CASSLLAGSGTGTYEQYF.